A single sample is the source of the 31 T cell receptor beta chains below, sequenced in a study of blood T cell repertoires in COVID-19. Produced via immunoSEQ multiplex PCR; TCRdb's table is partial and in-frame only. This table has just over 35,000 clones, roughly 87% appearing once. The specimen sequenced was peripheral blood. These receptors came from a man aged 55-75 years with acute or convalescent COVID-19.

This rearrangement joins TRBV29-1 to TRBJ2-5; no firm D call. The CDR3 length is 13 residues. Trimming cost V 7 bases and J 5 bases, with 17 bases left between them. Per germline, CDR1 SQVTM and CDR2 ANQGSEA. Here the CDR3 reads CSAVPLTEETQYF. The CDR3 DNA reads TGCAGCGCCGTCCCCCTCACGGAGGAGACCCAGTACTTC.

V and J are TRBV19 and TRBJ1-5; a weak D match, TRBD1 (5 bases). V lost 5 bases and J lost 3, with 14 bases in between. This CDR3 has 15 residues. Germline values: CDR1 LNHDA, CDR2 SQIVND (reference sequence). CDR3 nucleotides: TGTGCCAGTAGTGTAGCAGGGATATACAATCAGCCCCAGCATTTT. It is translated as CASSVAGIYNQPQHF.

The J gene is TRBJ2-7, the V gene TRBV11-2; D not certain. Trimming left V 1 base short and J 5 bases short, with 12 bases between. In germline, CDR1 is SGHAT, CDR2 FQNNGV. CDR3 size: 14 residues. CDR3 amino acids: CASSLGGRWDEQYF. The CDR3 region has the DNA TGTGCCAGCAGCTTAGGTGGGCGATGGGACGAGCAGTACTTC.

The V and J genes are TRBV3-1 (or the pseudogene TRBV3-2) and TRBJ1-1, with 7 bases identical to TRBD1. The CDR3 sequence is 12 residues long. Germline loops: CDR1 LGHDT, CDR2 YNNKEL (reference sequence). Trimming removed 4 bases from V and 7 bases from J; junction bases left unmatched: 3. The DNA for the CDR3 is TGTGCCAGCAGCCGACAGGGCCTTGAAGCTTTCTTT. This sequence encodes CASSRQGLEAFF.

The chain recombines TRBV2 with TRBJ2-1; no clear D. V lost 6 bases to trimming and J lost 5 bases, with 5 bases between them. This CDR3 contains 11 residues. Germline CDR1 reads SNHLY; CDR2 reads FYNNEI. In nucleotides, the CDR3 is TGTGCCAGCAGCGTAGACAATGAGCAGTTCTTC. This translates into CASSVDNEQFF.

The chain combines TRBV2 with TRBJ2-5; no reliable D call. The length of the CDR3 is 14 residues. Trimming cost V 6 bases and J 0 bases, with 11 bases left between them. Germline V gives CDR1 SNHLY, CDR2 FYNNEI. The CDR3 DNA sequence: TGTGCCAGCAGCCCCAACCGGGACCAAGAGACCCAGTACTTC. Translated: CASSPNRDQETQYF.

The chain couples TRBV5-5 to TRBJ2-5; the match to TRBD1 covers 7 bases. The germline V gene encodes CDR1 SGHKS and CDR2 YYEKEE (reference sequence). This CDR3 contains 14 residues. J gave up 5 bases and V 0 bases, and 4 bases lay outside the gene matches. CDR3 protein: CASSLDRGTETQYF. In DNA, the CDR3 is TGTGCCAGCAGCTTGGACAGGGGTACGGAGACCCAGTACTTC.

This clone showed up just a few times. The J gene is TRBJ1-1, the V gene TRBV19, with a possible D match to TRBD1 (6 bases). The germline gives CDR1 LNHDA, CDR2 SQIVND (reference sequence). The CDR3 totals 15 residues. V gave up 6 bases and J gave up 1 base, with 15 bases separating them. DNA for the CDR3: TGTGCCAGTAGCGCCCCCCGGGGGGCGAACACTGAAGCTTTCTTT. Its protein is CASSAPRGANTEAFF. Looking up the rest from reference TRBV19 and TRBJ1-1 gives the full variable domain: DGGITQSPKYLFRKEGQNVTLSCEQNLNHDAMYWYRQDPGQGLRLIYYSQIVNDFQKGDIAEGYSVSREKKESFPLTVTSAQKNPTAFYLCASSAPRGANTEAFFGQGTRLTVV.

V and J are TRBV5-1 and TRBJ2-7; 10 bases map to TRBD1. This CDR3 region has 14 residues. Germline trimming cut 3 bases from V and 4 bases from J; bases unmatched to any gene: 4. The germline V gene has CDR1 SGHRS and CDR2 YFSETQ. The CDR3 sequence: CASSSGQGLYEQYF. DNA for the CDR3: TGCGCCAGCAGCTCGGGACAGGGGTTGTACGAGCAGTACTTC.

The V call is TRBV19, the J call TRBJ1-2; 7 nucleotides match TRBD1. J gave up 8 bases and V 3 bases, and 9 bases lay outside the gene matches. The germline gives CDR1 LNHDA, CDR2 SQIVND (reference sequence). The CDR3 has 14 amino acids. As DNA, the CDR3 is TGTGCCAGTAGTATTGGGACAGAATCTTCCGGCTACACCTTC. Its translation: CASSIGTESSGYTF.

V usage is TRBV5-1 and J usage is TRBJ2-2; 9 nucleotides match TRBD1. The CDR3 sequence is 15 residues long. Germline assignment: CDR1 SGHRS and CDR2 YFSETQ. The V and J ends lost 0 bases and 5 bases, in that order; junction bases with no gene match: 2. The CDR3 DNA sequence: TGCGCCAGCAGCTTGGACAGGGGGCCGACCGGGGAGCTGTTTTTT. Protein sequence: CASSLDRGPTGELFF.

The V call is TRBV28, the J call TRBJ2-7, with D possibly TRBD2 on 6 matching bases. CDR1 and CDR2 from the germline V gene are MDHEN and SYDVKM. The CDR3 has 12 amino acids. V gave up 3 bases and J gave up 3 bases, with 6 bases separating them. CDR3 in amino acids: CASSFGSYEQYF. CDR3 DNA: TGTGCCAGCAGTTTCGGGAGCTACGAGCAGTACTTC.

The chain joins TRBV4-1 to TRBJ2-1, with D possibly being TRBD2 (6 bases). The CDR3 sequence is 14 residues long. Germline CDR1 reads MGHRA; CDR2 reads YSYEKL. V was cut by 4 bases and J by 6 bases, with 13 bases left in between. The CDR3 region is CASSLLLAANEQFF. As DNA, the CDR3 is TGCGCCAGCAGCCTCCTACTAGCAGCCAATGAGCAGTTCTTC.

The chain joins TRBV2 to TRBJ1-1, with TRBD1 as a possible D gene (6 bases). V shed 0 bases and J shed 8 bases, with 10 bases lying between them. CDR1 is SNHLY, CDR2 FYNNEI, per germline. The CDR3 is 13 amino acids. The CDR3 region is CASSEAAGGEAFF. In nucleotides, the CDR3 is TGTGCCAGCAGTGAAGCGGCTGGGGGCGAAGCTTTCTTT.

The chain employs TRBV11-2 and TRBJ1-1, with D perhaps matching TRBD1 (6 bases). CDR1 and CDR2 (germline): SGHAT, FQNNGV. CDR3 length: 15 amino acids. V was clipped by 1 base and J by 5 bases, with 14 bases between them. CDR3 region: CASSLGQARLTEAFF. The CDR3 nucleotides read TGTGCCAGCAGCTTAGGACAGGCGCGGCTGACTGAAGCTTTCTTT.

In its sample, this clone was seen a few times. This chain uses TRBV2 with TRBJ1-1; maybe TRBD1 (5 bases). The CDR3 spans 11 residues. In germline, CDR1 is SNHLY, CDR2 FYNNEI. Between the trimmed V and J ends, which lost 10 bases and 5 bases, there was a span of 11 bases. DNA of the CDR3: TGTGCCATCCGGGGGGATACTGAAGCTTTCTTT. This encodes CAIRGDTEAFF.

The genes are TRBV29-1 and TRBJ2-1, with D perhaps matching TRBD2 (6 bases). Deletions cut 3 bases from V and 0 bases from J, with 6 bases between. CDR3 length equals 13 residues. Germline CDR1 and CDR2: SQVTM and ANQGSEA. The CDR3 coding sequence is TGCAGCGTTGAGACTAGCTCCTACAATGAGCAGTTCTTC. Translating it yields CSVETSSYNEQFF.

The J gene is TRBJ2-3, the V gene TRBV6-5; D perhaps matches TRBD2 (5 bases). V gave up 6 bases and J gave up 11 bases, with 24 bases separating them. Germline V gene lookup returns CDR1 MNHEY and CDR2 SVGAGI. This CDR3 is 15 amino acids long. CDR3 loop: CASSKDPLEVHGQYF. Here the CDR3 DNA reads TGTGCCAGCAGCAAAGATCCACTAGAGGTCCATGGGCAGTATTTT.

The chain combines TRBV28 with TRBJ1-4; 7 bases are shared with TRBD1. Per the germline V gene, CDR1 is MDHEN and CDR2 is SYDVKM. This CDR3 has 14 amino acids. Trimming at V came to 3 bases and at J to 8 bases, leaving 6 bases not matched to a gene. CDR3 sequence (DNA): TGTGCCAGCAGTTTCAGGGGGGCCCGGGAAAAACTGTTTTTT. It encodes CASSFRGAREKLFF.

The rearrangement joins TRBV2 to TRBJ1-5; the D is unclear. Germline CDR1 is SNHLY and CDR2 is FYNNEI. CDR3 size: 12 residues. The V gene lost 4 bases and the J gene lost 2 bases, with 3 bases spanning the gap. CDR3 amino acids: CASSAGNQPQHF. CDR3 nucleotides: TGTGCCAGCAGTGCGGGCAATCAGCCCCAGCATTTT. Drawing the rest from reference TRBV2 and TRBJ1-5, the complete variable domain is EPEVTQTPSHQVTQMGQEVILRCVPISNHLYFYWYRQILGQKVEFLVSFYNNEISEKSEIFDDQFSVERPDGSNFTLKIRSTKLEDSAMYFCASSAGNQPQHFGDGTRLSIL.

This clone was counted between two and nine times. The V gene is TRBV19, the J gene TRBJ1-4, with D tentatively TRBD1 (5 bases). This CDR3 region has 14 residues. V gave up 5 bases and J gave up 4 bases, with 11 bases separating them. Germline-derived CDR1 and CDR2 are LNHDA and SQIVND (reference sequence). The CDR3 here is CASSSTQGNEKLFF. The CDR3 DNA is TGTGCCAGTAGTTCCACCCAGGGTAATGAAAAACTGTTTTTT.

This clone has just one count. The rearrangement uses TRBV18 and TRBJ2-1; D perhaps matches TRBD2 (6 bases). V lost 8 bases, J lost 1 base, and 9 bases lay in between. Germline V gene sequence: CDR1 KGHSH, CDR2 LQKENI. This CDR3 has 13 amino acids. The CDR3 region is CASASGSYNEQFF. The CDR3 DNA reads as TGTGCCAGCGCCAGCGGGTCCTACAATGAGCAGTTCTTC.

The CDR3 DNA reads as TGTGCCAGTAGTAGCGGACAGGGATCAAATCAGCCCCAGCATTTT. Its translation: CASSSGQGSNQPQHF. The chain joins TRBV19 to TRBJ1-5; 8 positions agree with TRBD1. This CDR3 has 15 amino acids. From germline, CDR1 is LNHDA and CDR2 SQIVND (reference sequence). With V trimmed by 4 bases and J by 4 bases, 6 bases remained unmatched.

The chain uses TRBV11-2 and TRBJ1-2; the D gene is possibly TRBD1 (6 bases). V was pared by 6 bases and J by 2 bases, with 22 bases between. CDR3 length: 17 residues. The V gene's germline CDR1 is SGHAT and CDR2 FQNNGV. CDR3 sequence reads: CASRLGGLGRKNYGYTF. The CDR3 nucleotides are TGTGCCAGCAGACTAGGGGGATTGGGCAGAAAGAACTATGGCTACACCTTC.

The gene calls are TRBV7-2 and TRBJ2-7, with D perhaps matching TRBD2 (5 bases). The CDR3 runs to 13 residues. Germline CDR1 is SGHTA and CDR2 is FQGNSA. Trimming removed 2 bases from V and 5 bases from J, with 10 bases in between. CDR3 coding DNA: TGTGCCAGCAGCTTAAGAGGAGGACACGAGCAGTACGTC. Translation gives CASSLRGGHEQYV.

This clone was seen only once. The chain links TRBV27 to TRBJ1-2; no clear D. This CDR3 has 13 residues. Germline V gene sequence: CDR1 MNHEY, CDR2 SMNVEV (reference sequence). V was shortened by 6 bases and J by 2 bases, with 10 bases between the two germline ends. The DNA for the CDR3 is TGTGCCAGCAGGAATACCGAGAACTATGGCTACACCTTC. This gives the protein CASRNTENYGYTF.

The V gene is TRBV5-1, the J gene TRBJ1-1; D not resolved. Looked up from germline, CDR1 is SGHRS and CDR2 is YFSETQ. The CDR3 covers 13 residues. Trimming removed 4 bases at V and 8 bases at J, with 15 bases between. CDR3 coding DNA: TGCGCCAGCAGCCCCGAGGGCAGCGACGAAGCTTTCTTT. Translated, it gives CASSPEGSDEAFF.

This chain uses TRBV10-2 with TRBJ1-1; 7 nucleotides match TRBD1. The germline V gene has CDR1 WSHSY and CDR2 SAAADI. The junction had 5 bases not matched to a gene; V was cut back by 5 bases and J by 5 bases. The length of the CDR3 is 13 residues. The CDR3 reads CASSRQGVTEAFF. DNA for the CDR3: TGCGCCAGCAGTAGACAGGGTGTAACTGAAGCTTTCTTT.

The J gene is TRBJ2-2, the V gene TRBV9, with D perhaps matching TRBD2 (7 bases). The ends were cut back, 0 bases at V and 3 bases at J, with 27 bases in the middle. CDR3 length: 21 amino acids. Per the germline V gene, CDR1 is SGDLS and CDR2 is YYNGEE. This chain's CDR3 is CASSVGTPPKGGGVDTGELFF. The CDR3 DNA is TGTGCCAGCAGCGTAGGTACCCCCCCGAAGGGGGGAGGGGTAGACACCGGGGAGCTGTTTTTT.

The chain links TRBV28 to TRBJ2-3; possible D gene TRBD2, 6 bases. Germline assignment: CDR1 MDHEN and CDR2 SYDVKM. The CDR3 loop spans 14 amino acids. In nucleotides, the CDR3 is TGTGCTATTTCGGGGGACTTGAGCACAGATACGCAGTATTTT. Translation: CAISGDLSTDTQYF.

This chain links TRBV19 with TRBJ1-4; D remains ambiguous. V dropped 6 bases and J dropped 11 bases, with 19 bases sitting between them. There are 14 residues in the CDR3. Germline-derived CDR1 and CDR2 are LNHDA and SQIVND (reference sequence). CDR3 in amino acids: CASSPGRAPEKLFF. The CDR3 nucleotides read TGTGCCAGTAGCCCTGGGAGAGCACCGGAGAAACTGTTTTTT.